This TCR beta chain was retrieved from a study of Graves' ophthalmopathy and Graves' hyperthyroidism. This clonotype was detected ten times or more. TCR beta CDR3 regions were amplified from RNA transcripts. HTBI primers were employed in first-round RT-PCR, then a second-round multiplex PCR followed. A single record per CDR3 protein comes from TCRdb applying MiXCR to the multiplex PCR reads. This table has hundreds of thousands of distinct CDR3 sequences, 35% to 45% appearing once. Germline V gene data show CDR1 as SGHTA and CDR2 as FQGTGA. The ends were cut back, 3 bases at V and 6 bases at J, with 12 bases in the middle. This CDR3 is 13 amino acids long. Diagnostic conclusions were grounded in clinical symptoms, serum thyroxine, TRAb, thyroid ultrasound and orbital computed tomography.

This clonotype was sampled from an adult man with Graves' ophthalmopathy. V gene TRBV7-3 combines with J gene TRBJ2-7, with a tentative D call TRBD1 (6 bases). What was sequenced was peripheral blood. The CDR3 nucleotides are TGTGCCAGCAGCTTGACAGGTTATAGCGAGCAGTACTTC. It codes for CASSLTGYSEQYF.